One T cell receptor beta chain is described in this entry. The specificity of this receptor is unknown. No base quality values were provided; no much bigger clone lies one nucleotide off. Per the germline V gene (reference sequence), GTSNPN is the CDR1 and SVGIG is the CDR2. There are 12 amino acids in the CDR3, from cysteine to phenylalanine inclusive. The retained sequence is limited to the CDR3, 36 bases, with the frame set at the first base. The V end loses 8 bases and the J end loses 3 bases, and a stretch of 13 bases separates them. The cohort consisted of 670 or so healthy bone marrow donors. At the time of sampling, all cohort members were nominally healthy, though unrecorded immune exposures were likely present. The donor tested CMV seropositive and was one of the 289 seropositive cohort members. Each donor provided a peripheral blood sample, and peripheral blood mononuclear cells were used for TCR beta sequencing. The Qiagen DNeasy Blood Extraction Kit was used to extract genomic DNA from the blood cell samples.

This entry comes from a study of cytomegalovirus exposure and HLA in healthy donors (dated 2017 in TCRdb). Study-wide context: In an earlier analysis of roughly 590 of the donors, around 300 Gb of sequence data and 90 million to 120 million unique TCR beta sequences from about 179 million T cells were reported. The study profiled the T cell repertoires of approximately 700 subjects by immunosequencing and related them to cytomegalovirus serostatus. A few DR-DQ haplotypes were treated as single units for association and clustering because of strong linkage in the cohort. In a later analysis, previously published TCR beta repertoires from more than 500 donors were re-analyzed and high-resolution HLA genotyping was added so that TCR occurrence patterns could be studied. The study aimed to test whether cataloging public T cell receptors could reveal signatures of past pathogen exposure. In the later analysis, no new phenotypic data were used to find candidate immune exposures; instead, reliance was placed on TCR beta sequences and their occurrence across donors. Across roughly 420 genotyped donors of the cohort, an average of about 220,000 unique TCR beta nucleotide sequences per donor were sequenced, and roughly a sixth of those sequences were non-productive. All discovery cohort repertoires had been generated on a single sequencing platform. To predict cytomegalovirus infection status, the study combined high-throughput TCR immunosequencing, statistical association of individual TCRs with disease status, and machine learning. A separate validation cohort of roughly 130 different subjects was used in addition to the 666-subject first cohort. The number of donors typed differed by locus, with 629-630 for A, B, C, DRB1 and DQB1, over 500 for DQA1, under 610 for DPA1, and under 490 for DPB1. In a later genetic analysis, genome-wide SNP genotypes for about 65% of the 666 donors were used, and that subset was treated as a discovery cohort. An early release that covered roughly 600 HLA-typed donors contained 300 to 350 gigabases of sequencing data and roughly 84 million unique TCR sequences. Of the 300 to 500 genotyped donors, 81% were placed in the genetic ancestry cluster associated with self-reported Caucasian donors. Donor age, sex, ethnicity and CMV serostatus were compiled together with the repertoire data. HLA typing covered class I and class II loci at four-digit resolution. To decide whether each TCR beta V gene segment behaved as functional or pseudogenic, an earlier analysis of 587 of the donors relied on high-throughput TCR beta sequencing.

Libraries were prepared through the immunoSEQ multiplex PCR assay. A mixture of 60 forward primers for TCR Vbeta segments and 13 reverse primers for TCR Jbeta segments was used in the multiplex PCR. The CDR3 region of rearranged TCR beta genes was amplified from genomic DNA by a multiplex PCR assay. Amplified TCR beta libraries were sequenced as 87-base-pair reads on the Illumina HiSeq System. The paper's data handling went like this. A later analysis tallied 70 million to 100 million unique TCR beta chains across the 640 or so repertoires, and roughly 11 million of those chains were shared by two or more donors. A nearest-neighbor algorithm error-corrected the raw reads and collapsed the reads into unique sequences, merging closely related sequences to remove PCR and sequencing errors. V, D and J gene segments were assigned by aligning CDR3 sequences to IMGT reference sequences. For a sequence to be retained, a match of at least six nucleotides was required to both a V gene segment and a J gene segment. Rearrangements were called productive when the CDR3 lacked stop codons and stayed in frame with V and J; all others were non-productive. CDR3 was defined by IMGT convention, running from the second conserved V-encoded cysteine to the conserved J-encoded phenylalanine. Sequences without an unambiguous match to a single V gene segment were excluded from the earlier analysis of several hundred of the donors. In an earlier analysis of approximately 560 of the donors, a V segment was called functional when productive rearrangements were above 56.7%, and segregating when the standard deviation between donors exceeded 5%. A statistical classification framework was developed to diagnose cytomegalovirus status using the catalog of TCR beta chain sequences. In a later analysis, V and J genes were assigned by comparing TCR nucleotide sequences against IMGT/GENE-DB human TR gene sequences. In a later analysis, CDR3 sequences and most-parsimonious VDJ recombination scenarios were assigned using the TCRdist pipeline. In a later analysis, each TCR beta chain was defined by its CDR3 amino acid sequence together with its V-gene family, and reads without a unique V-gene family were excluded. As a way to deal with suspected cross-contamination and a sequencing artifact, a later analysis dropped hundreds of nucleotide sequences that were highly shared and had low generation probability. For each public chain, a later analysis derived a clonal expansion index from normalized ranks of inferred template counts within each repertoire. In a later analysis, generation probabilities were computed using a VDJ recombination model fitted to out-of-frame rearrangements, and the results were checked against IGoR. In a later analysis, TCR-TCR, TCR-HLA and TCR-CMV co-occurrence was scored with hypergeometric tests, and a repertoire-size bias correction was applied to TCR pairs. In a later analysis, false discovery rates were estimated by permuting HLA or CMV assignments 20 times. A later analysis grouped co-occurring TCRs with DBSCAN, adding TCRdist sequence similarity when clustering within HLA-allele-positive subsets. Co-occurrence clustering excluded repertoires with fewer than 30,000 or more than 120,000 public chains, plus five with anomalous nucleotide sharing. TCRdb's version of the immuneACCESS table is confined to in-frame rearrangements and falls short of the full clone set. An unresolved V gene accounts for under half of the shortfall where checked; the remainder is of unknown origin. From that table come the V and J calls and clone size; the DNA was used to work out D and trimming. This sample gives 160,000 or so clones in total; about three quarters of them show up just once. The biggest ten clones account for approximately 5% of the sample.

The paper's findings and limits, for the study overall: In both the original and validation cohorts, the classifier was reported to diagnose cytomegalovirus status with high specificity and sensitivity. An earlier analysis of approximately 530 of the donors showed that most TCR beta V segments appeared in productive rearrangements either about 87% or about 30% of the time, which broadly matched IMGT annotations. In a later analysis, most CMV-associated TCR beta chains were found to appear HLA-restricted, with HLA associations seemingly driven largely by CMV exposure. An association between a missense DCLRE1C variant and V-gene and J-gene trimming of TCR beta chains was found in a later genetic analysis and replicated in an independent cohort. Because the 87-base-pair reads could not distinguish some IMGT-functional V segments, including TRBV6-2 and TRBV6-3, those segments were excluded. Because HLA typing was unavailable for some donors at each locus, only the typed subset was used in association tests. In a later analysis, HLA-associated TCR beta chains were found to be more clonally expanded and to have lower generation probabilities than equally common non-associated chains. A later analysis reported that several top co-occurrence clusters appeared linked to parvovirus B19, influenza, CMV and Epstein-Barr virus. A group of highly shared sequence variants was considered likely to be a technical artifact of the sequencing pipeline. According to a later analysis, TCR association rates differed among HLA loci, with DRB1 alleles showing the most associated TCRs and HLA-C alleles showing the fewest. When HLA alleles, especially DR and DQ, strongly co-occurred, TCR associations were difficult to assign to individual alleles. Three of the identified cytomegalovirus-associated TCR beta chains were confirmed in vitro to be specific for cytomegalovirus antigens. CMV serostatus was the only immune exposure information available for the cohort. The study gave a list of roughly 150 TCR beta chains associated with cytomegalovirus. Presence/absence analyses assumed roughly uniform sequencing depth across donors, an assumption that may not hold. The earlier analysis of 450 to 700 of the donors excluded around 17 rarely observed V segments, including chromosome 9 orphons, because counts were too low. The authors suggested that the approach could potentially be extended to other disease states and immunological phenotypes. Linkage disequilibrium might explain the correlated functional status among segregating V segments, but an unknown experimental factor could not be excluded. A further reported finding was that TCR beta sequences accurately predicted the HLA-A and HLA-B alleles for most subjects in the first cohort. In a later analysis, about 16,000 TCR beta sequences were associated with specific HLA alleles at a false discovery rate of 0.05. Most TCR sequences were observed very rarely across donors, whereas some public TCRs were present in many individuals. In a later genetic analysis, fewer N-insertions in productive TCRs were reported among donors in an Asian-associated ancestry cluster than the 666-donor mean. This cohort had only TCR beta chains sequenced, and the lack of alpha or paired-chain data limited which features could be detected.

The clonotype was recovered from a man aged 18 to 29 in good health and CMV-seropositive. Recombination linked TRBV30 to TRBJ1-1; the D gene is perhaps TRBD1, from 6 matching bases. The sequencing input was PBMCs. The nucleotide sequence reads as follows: TGTGCCGGAAAACAGGGTCACACTGAAGCTTTCTTT. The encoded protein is CAGKQGHTEAFF.